Listed below are T cell receptor beta chains from one sample, sequenced in a study of T cell repertoires in cytomegalovirus infection. A single record per CDR3 protein comes from TCRdb applying MiXCR to the reads. Seen here are about a million distinct CDR3 sequences, 25% to 40% observed once, and the top ten hold roughly 13%. These receptors have no known antigen. The sequencing here drew on cultured CD8+ T cells from PBMCs, taken from culture after CMV antigen stimulation. The source of these receptors is a human donor in good health (CMV status not recorded). Some clones in this sample may be carry-over from other donors' samples. CDR3s include the opening cysteine and the closing phenylalanine or tryptophan. A D gene is named only where the DNA matches it firmly. Part of the rows lack a size; the others show once, few, many or a class for expanded clones.

TRBV29-1,TRBJ1-2,NA,NA,CSVEASNYGYTF,TGCAGCGTTGAAGCTTCTAACTATGGCTACACCTTC
TRBV4-1,TRBJ2-1,TRBD1,once,CASSQGDRRHEQFF,TGCGCCAGCAGCCAAGGGGACAGGAGGCATGAGCAGTTCTTC
TRBV29-1,TRBJ1-2,TRBD1,NA,CSGIRDREDYTF,TGCAGCGGGATCCGGGACAGAGAGGACTACACCTTC
TRBV6-2/TRBV6-3,TRBJ1-5,NA,few,CASSEGAGGGQPQHF,TGTGCCAGCAGTGAGGGCGCGGGCGGGGGCCAGCCCCAGCATTTT
TRBV4-1,TRBJ2-1,TRBD1,NA,CASSQDRVTGFYNEQFF,TGCGCCAGCAGCCAAGATCGGGTGACAGGGTTTTACAATGAGCAGTTCTTC
TRBV7-9,TRBJ2-1,NA,few,CASRGETYNEQFF,TGTGCCAGCAGAGGAGAGACCTACAATGAGCAGTTCTTC
TRBV25-1,TRBJ2-6,NA,few,CASGHIALKAGANVLTF,TGTGCCAGCGGCCACATAGCCCTTAAGGCTGGGGCCAACGTCCTGACTTTC
TRBV6-6,TRBJ2-1,TRBD2,NA,CASSYLDSGGAMYNKQFF,TGTGCCAGCAGTTACTTAGATAGCGGGGGGGCTATGTACAATAAGCAGTTCTTC
TRBV10-3,TRBJ2-3,TRBD1,few,CAIEGTGASDTQYF,TGTGCCATCGAAGGGACAGGGGCGTCAGATACGCAGTATTTT
TRBV7-9,TRBJ1-5,NA,few,CASSHDDQPQHF,TGTGCCAGCAGCCATGATGATCAGCCCCAGCATTTT
TRBV9,TRBJ1-3,TRBD1,NA,CASSVTRDSSGNTIYF,TGTGCCAGCAGCGTCACTCGGGACAGCTCTGGAAACACCATATATTTT
TRBV7-2,TRBJ1-1,TRBD1,NA,CASSPRDSLNSEAFF,TGTGCCAGCAGCCCACGGGACAGCTTGAACTCTGAAGCTTTCTTT
TRBV7-6,TRBJ1-2,NA,once,CASSFTSPWGGYTF,TGTGCCAGCAGCTTCACTTCGCCTTGGGGTGGCTACACCTTC
TRBV6-1,TRBJ2-3,NA,few,CASSAYLGGGPRITDTQYF,TGTGCCAGCAGTGCTTATCTTGGAGGGGGGCCGAGGATCACAGATACGCAGTATTTT
TRBV7-8,TRBJ2-2,NA,many,CASSSRAGENGELFF,TGTGCCAGCAGCTCCAGGGCAGGGGAAAACGGGGAGCTGTTTTTT
TRBV5-4,TRBJ2-5,NA,few,CASSVPGETQYF,TGTGCCAGCAGCGTGCCGGGGGAGACCCAGTACTTC
TRBV6-8,TRBJ1-5,NA,NA,CASSLGGIGNQPQHF,TGTGCCAGCAGTCTAGGGGGAATCGGCAATCAGCCCCAGCATTTT
TRBV5-1,TRBJ1-1,NA,NA,CASSSPGERVNTEAFF,TGCGCCAGCAGCTCGCCGGGGGAGAGGGTGAACACTGAAGCTTTCTTT
TRBV4-1,TRBJ1-2,NA,NA,CASSQDVNSYYGYTF,TGCGCCAGCAGCCAAGATGTGAACAGCTACTATGGCTACACCTTC
TRBV5-5,TRBJ2-5,NA,few,CASSSSDSQETQYF,TGTGCCAGCAGCTCATCGGACTCCCAAGAGACCCAGTACTTC
TRBV6-5,TRBJ2-1,NA,few,CASNPQSWTEGNEQFF,TGTGCCAGCAATCCACAGTCCTGGACAGAAGGCAATGAGCAGTTCTTC
TRBV7-9,TRBJ1-2,NA,NA,CVSLLHRDGYTF,TGTGTCAGCCTCTTACACAGGGATGGCTACACCTTC
TRBV20-1,TRBJ2-1,NA,NA,CSAEGQLSNEQFF,TGCAGTGCTGAAGGACAGCTCAGCAATGAGCAGTTCTTC